Presented here are 26 T cell receptor beta chains from one specimen sequenced in a study of blood T cell repertoires in COVID-19. Clones were read by immunoSEQ multiplex PCR, and TCRdb kept only the in-frame ones, dropping some. Of hundreds of thousands of clones in the sample, approximately 90% were seen once. The sequencing input was peripheral blood. The receptors derive from a woman in her thirties with active or convalescent COVID-19.

The gene calls are TRBV15 and TRBJ1-5; 7 bases are shared with TRBD1. The CDR3 extends over 19 amino acids. The germline V gene encodes CDR1 LNHNV and CDR2 YYDKDF (reference sequence). After removal of 0 bases from V and 0 bases from J, the junction contained 11 bases not matched to a gene. CDR3 loop: CATSRDSRTGDYSNQPQHF. The CDR3 coding sequence is TGTGCCACCAGCAGAGATAGCCGGACAGGCGATTATAGCAATCAGCCCCAGCATTTT. Drawing the rest from reference TRBV15 and TRBJ1-5, the complete variable domain is DAMVIQNPRYQVTQFGKPVTLSCSQTLNHNVMYWYQQKSSQAPKLLFHYYDKDFNNEADTPDNFQSRRPNTSFCFLDIRSPGLGDTAMYLCATSRDSRTGDYSNQPQHFGDGTRLSIL.

The chain couples TRBV5-5 to TRBJ2-2, with 8 bases lining up with TRBD2. Germline V gives CDR1 SGHKS, CDR2 YYEKEE (reference sequence). V shed 5 bases, J shed 6 bases, and the junction held 12 bases outside the gene matches. The CDR3 has 16 amino acids. The CDR3 DNA reads as TGTGCCAGCAGGATGGGGACGGGGGGGCTCCCCGGGGAGCTGTTTTTT. Encoded protein: CASRMGTGGLPGELFF.

The rearrangement links TRBV5-6 to TRBJ1-2; D not certain. The CDR3 extends over 12 amino acids. Germline V gene data show CDR1 as SGHDT and CDR2 as YYEEEE. Trimming stripped 1 base from V and 8 bases from J, with 9 bases between. DNA of the CDR3: TGTGCCAGCAGCTTGTATGGGAGCGGCTACACCTTC. This codes for CASSLYGSGYTF.

The genes are TRBV12-3 or TRBV12-4 and TRBJ1-3, with unresolved D. This CDR3 has 13 amino acids. The V end was cut by 7 bases, the J end by 2 bases, with 9 bases between. The CDR3 protein is CASNVGAGNTIYF. The CDR3 region has the DNA TGTGCCAGCAACGTCGGGGCTGGAAACACCATATATTTT.

The chain employs TRBV5-6 and TRBJ2-1; 10 bases map to TRBD2. V was pared by 4 bases and J by 9 bases, with 4 bases of the junction left unmatched. This CDR3 is 13 amino acids long. CDR1 and CDR2 (germline): SGHDT, YYEEEE. The CDR3 reads CASSLERGGEQFF. The CDR3 DNA reads as TGTGCCAGCAGCCTCGAGCGGGGGGGTGAGCAGTTCTTC.

V gene TRBV7-2 combines with J gene TRBJ2-1; 7 bases map to TRBD2. V was pared by 2 bases and J by 4 bases, with 5 bases of the junction left unmatched. Germline CDR1 SGHTA, CDR2 FQGNSA. The CDR3 spans 15 residues. CDR3 residues: CASSLSGNGYNEQFF. In nucleotides, the CDR3 is TGTGCCAGCAGCTTAAGCGGGAATGGGTACAATGAGCAGTTCTTC.

This chain joins TRBV19 and TRBJ1-5; 7 bases agree with TRBD1. This CDR3 has 16 amino acids. V gave up 0 bases and J gave up 6 bases; unmatched junction bases: 8. The germline gives CDR1 LNHDA, CDR2 SQIVND (reference sequence). As DNA, the CDR3 is TGTGCCAGTAGTATAGATCAGGGGGTAAGAGGTCAGCCCCAGCATTTT. The encoded protein is CASSIDQGVRGQPQHF.

The rearrangement links TRBV19 to TRBJ1-6; 8 bases match TRBD1. After removal of 4 bases from V and 7 bases from J, the junction contained 3 bases not matched to a gene. Germline assignment: CDR1 LNHDA and CDR2 SQIVND (reference sequence). This CDR3 contains 14 residues. This chain's CDR3 is CASSTQGANSPLHF. In nucleotides, the CDR3 is TGTGCCAGTAGTACTCAGGGGGCGAATTCACCCCTCCACTTT.

V and J are TRBV6-5 and TRBJ1-2; no reliable D call. The CDR3 totals 13 residues. Germline CDR1 is MNHEY and CDR2 is SVGAGI. V shed 8 bases and J shed 5 bases, with 15 bases lying between them. The CDR3: CASRLVGEYGYTF. CDR3 coding DNA: TGTGCCAGCCGGTTGGTGGGAGAATATGGCTACACCTTC.

The chain carries TRBV7-9 and TRBJ2-7; 7 bases fit TRBD2. The CDR3 consists of 17 residues. Germline V gene sequence: CDR1 SEHNR, CDR2 FQNEAQ (reference sequence). With V trimmed by 0 bases and J by 2 bases, 10 bases remained unmatched. CDR3 in amino acids: CASSLAGGGGQTYEQYF. In DNA, the CDR3 is TGTGCCAGCAGCTTAGCGGGAGGCGGGGGTCAAACCTACGAGCAGTACTTC.

The rearrangement links TRBV10-3 to TRBJ2-3; no reliable D call. Trimming cost V 2 bases and J 0 bases, with 9 bases left between them. The germline CDR1 and CDR2 sequences are ENHRY and SYGVKD. This CDR3 spans 15 amino acids. The CDR3 bases are TGTGCCATCAGTGAGAGTCGAGAGAGCACAGATACGCAGTATTTT. Protein sequence: CAISESRESTDTQYF.

The gene calls are TRBV5-1 and TRBJ1-1; D might be TRBD1 (6 bases). Germline lookup yields CDR1 SGHRS and CDR2 YFSETQ. Trimming shortened V by 0 bases and J by 5 bases, and 14 bases separated the two germline ends. This CDR3 has 15 residues. CDR3 loop: CASSLGGGVGTEAFF. Here the CDR3 DNA reads TGCGCCAGCAGCTTGGGCGGGGGCGTTGGGACTGAAGCTTTCTTT. The full variable domain, with the rest looked up from reference TRBV5-1 and TRBJ1-1, is KAGVTQTPRYLIKTRGQQVTLSCSPISGHRSVSWYQQTPGQGLQFLFEYFSETQRNKGNFPGRFSGRQFSNSRSEMNVSTLELGDSALYLCASSLGGGVGTEAFFGQGTRLTVV.

The rearrangement uses TRBV7-6 and TRBJ1-1; D is possibly TRBD1 (5 bases). The ends were cut back, 5 bases at V and 2 bases at J, with 15 bases in the middle. The germline V gene encodes CDR1 SGHVS and CDR2 FNYEAQ. The CDR3 has 15 amino acids. In nucleotides, the CDR3 is TGTGCCAGCAGCGACGCGGGGCATTACAACACTGAAGCTTTCTTT. As protein: CASSDAGHYNTEAFF.

The CDR3 nucleotides read TGTGCCAGCAGCTCGACTAGCGGGGGAACCTACAATGAGCAGTTCTTC. Residues: CASSSTSGGTYNEQFF. The rearrangement joins TRBV11-1 to TRBJ2-1, with 12 bases fitting TRBD2. This CDR3 contains 16 residues. Trimming took 4 bases from V and 2 from J; bases not matched to a gene: 3. Germline CDR1 is SGHAT and CDR2 is FQDESV (reference sequence).

This chain uses TRBV27 with TRBJ2-2; 13 bases map to TRBD2. The length of the CDR3 is 16 residues. The V gene end was trimmed by 6 bases and the J gene end by 3 bases; junction bases not matched to a gene: 4. CDR1 is MNHEY and CDR2 is SMNVEV in the germline V gene (reference sequence). The CDR3 DNA follows: TGTGCCAGCAGGGTGGGACTAGCGGGGCACACCGGGGAGCTGTTTTTT. Translating gives CASRVGLAGHTGELFF.

The CDR3 DNA sequence: TGTGCCAGCAGCGCGGGGACCGGAGATCAGCCCCAGCATTTT. Protein product: CASSAGTGDQPQHF. This chain links TRBV5-6 with TRBJ1-5, with TRBD1 as a possible D gene (5 bases). The CDR3 runs to 14 residues. Germline assignment: CDR1 SGHDT and CDR2 YYEEEE. V was shortened by 4 bases and J by 5 bases, with 13 bases between the two germline ends.

Of note for this clone: Other DNA variants within this sample encode the same CDR3. This chain connects TRBV6-5 to TRBJ1-1, with a weak D call TRBD1 (5 bases). Trimming removed 6 bases at V and 1 base at J, with 9 bases between. Germline V gives CDR1 MNHEY, CDR2 SVGAGI. The CDR3 contains 13 residues. The chain's CDR3 is CASSPQGNTEAFF. CDR3 coding DNA: TGTGCCAGCAGCCCCCAGGGGAACACTGAAGCTTTCTTT.

Points on this clone: This may stem from a read error, because a much larger clone lies one nucleotide away. The rearrangement joins TRBV28 to TRBJ1-1, with 7 bases lining up with TRBD1. Germline loops: CDR1 MDHEN, CDR2 SYDVKM. The CDR3 contains 14 residues. With 4 bases clipped from V and 1 base from J, the junction kept 3 bases outside the gene matches. DNA for the CDR3: TGTGCCAGCAGTTCGGGACAGAAGAACACTGAAGCTTTCTTT. Residues: CASSSGQKNTEAFF.

The table lists this clone with a count of one. The gene calls are TRBV18 and TRBJ1-2; D is undetermined. CDR3 length: 15 amino acids. Germline V lookup: CDR1 KGHSH, CDR2 LQKENI. The V end lost 3 bases, the J end lost 2 bases, and 13 bases lay between the germline ends. The CDR3, as DNA: TGTGCCAGCTCACCTGGTAGTGAACTAAACTATGGCTACACCTTC. As protein: CASSPGSELNYGYTF.

This clone was recorded once. CDR3 nucleotide sequence: TGTGCCAGCAGCCCCAGAGAGGTAGCGGGGGCCTACGAGCAGTACTTC. Residues: CASSPREVAGAYEQYF. J is TRBJ2-7 and V is TRBV3-1 (or the pseudogene TRBV3-2), with 9 bases fitting TRBD2. Trimming removed 4 bases from V and 2 bases from J; junction bases left unmatched: 9. CDR3 length equals 16 residues. Germline CDR1 is LGHDT and CDR2 is YNNKEL (reference sequence).

The chain uses TRBV3-1 (or the pseudogene TRBV3-2) and TRBJ1-5, with D perhaps matching TRBD1 (6 bases). V lost 4 bases and J 6 bases, leaving 19 bases between the germline ends. Germline CDR1 LGHDT, CDR2 YNNKEL (reference sequence). The CDR3 has 16 residues. The CDR3 loop reads CASSLSTGFFSQPQHF. Here the CDR3 DNA reads TGTGCCAGCAGCCTTTCAACAGGGTTTTTCAGTCAGCCCCAGCATTTT.

The V and J genes are TRBV24-1 and TRBJ1-2, with D possibly being TRBD1 (5 bases). Germline CDR1 KGHDR, CDR2 SFDVKD. The CDR3 sequence is 18 residues long. V dropped 1 base and J dropped 1 base, with 18 bases sitting between them. The CDR3 DNA sequence: TGTGCCACCAGTGATTTAAACAAAGGACAATCATATAACTATGGCTACACCTTC. Amino acid sequence: CATSDLNKGQSYNYGYTF.

The rearrangement links TRBV19 to TRBJ2-7; TRBD2 matches 8 bases. The junction had 6 bases not matched to a gene; V was cut back by 2 bases and J by 3 bases. The CDR3 loop spans 15 amino acids. The germline V gene encodes CDR1 LNHDA and CDR2 SQIVND (reference sequence). The CDR3, as DNA: TGTGCCAGTAGTATAACGGGGGGGCCGGACTACGAGCAGTACTTC. Its protein is CASSITGGPDYEQYF.

CDR3 amino acids: CASSIAWGRALGAYNEQFF. CDR3 coding DNA: TGTGCCAGTAGTATAGCTTGGGGGAGGGCCCTAGGGGCCTACAATGAGCAGTTCTTC. The V gene is TRBV19, the J gene TRBJ2-1; 7 nucleotides line up with TRBD2. Germline values: CDR1 LNHDA, CDR2 SQIVND (reference sequence). The CDR3 consists of 19 residues. With 1 base clipped from V and 2 bases from J, the junction kept 14 bases outside the gene matches.

The chain couples TRBV4-1 to TRBJ1-4, with D tentatively TRBD1 (5 bases). This CDR3 spans 12 amino acids. The germline V gene has CDR1 MGHRA and CDR2 YSYEKL. The V gene lost 6 bases and the J gene lost 7 bases, with 9 bases spanning the gap. In nucleotides, the CDR3 is TGCGCCAGCAGAGGGGCAGGTGAAAAACTGTTTTTT. Translating it yields CASRGAGEKLFF.

The V gene is TRBV5-1, the J gene TRBJ1-6, with TRBD1 matching over 12 bases. J lost 7 bases, V lost 0 bases, and 2 bases had no gene match. Germline-derived CDR1 and CDR2 are SGHRS and YFSETQ. CDR3 length: 16 amino acids. CDR3 in amino acids: CASSLEGQGANSPLHF. The CDR3 bases are TGCGCCAGCAGCTTGGAGGGACAGGGGGCAAATTCACCCCTCCACTTT.